This T cell receptor (beta chain) was retrieved from a study of blood T cell repertoires in COVID-19. The authors' processing: Researchers report that nucleated cell counts were estimated from reference gene primer amplification. Only in-frame clones appear in the TCRdb table, and some are missing; sequencing was by immunoSEQ multiplex PCR. V and J calls and clone size are given by that table; D and trimming were obtained from the DNA. This table holds 70,000 or so clones, under 85% found once. The germline gives CDR1 MGHRA, CDR2 YSYEKL. CDR3 length equals 13 residues. V lost 0 bases and J 9 bases, leaving 10 bases between the germline ends. This clone showed up many times.

The receptor comes from a man in his 70s with acute or convalescent COVID-19. This chain joins TRBV4-1 and TRBJ2-3; a possible D gene is TRBD2 (5 bases). Sequencing used peripheral blood. The CDR3 nucleotides are TGCGCCAGCAGCCAAGAGGAGGTCCGGACGCAGTATTTT. It yields the protein CASSQEEVRTQYF.